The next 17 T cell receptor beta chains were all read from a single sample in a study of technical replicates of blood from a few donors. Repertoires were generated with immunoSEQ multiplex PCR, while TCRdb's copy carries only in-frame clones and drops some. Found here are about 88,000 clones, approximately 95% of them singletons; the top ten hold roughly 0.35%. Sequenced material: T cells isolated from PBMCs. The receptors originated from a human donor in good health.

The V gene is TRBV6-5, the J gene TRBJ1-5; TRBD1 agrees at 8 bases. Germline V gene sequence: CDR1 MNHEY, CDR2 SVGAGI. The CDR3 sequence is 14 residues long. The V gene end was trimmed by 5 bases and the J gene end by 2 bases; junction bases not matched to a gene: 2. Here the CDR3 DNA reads TGTGCCAGCAGTCTGACAGGGGGCAATCAGCCCCAGCATTTT. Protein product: CASSLTGGNQPQHF.

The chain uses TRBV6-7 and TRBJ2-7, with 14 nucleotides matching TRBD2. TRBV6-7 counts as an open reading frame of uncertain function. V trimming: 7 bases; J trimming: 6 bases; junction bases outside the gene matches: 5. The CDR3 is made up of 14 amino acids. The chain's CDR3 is CASNPGLAGAEQYF. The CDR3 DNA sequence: TGTGCCAGCAACCCGGGACTAGCGGGAGCCGAGCAGTACTTC.

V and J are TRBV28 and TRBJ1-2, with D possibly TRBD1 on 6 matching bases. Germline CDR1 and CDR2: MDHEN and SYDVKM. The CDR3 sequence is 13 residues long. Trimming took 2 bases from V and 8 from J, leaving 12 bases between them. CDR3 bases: TGTGCCAGCAGTTTAACAGGGCTTGGAGGCTACACCTTC. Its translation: CASSLTGLGGYTF.

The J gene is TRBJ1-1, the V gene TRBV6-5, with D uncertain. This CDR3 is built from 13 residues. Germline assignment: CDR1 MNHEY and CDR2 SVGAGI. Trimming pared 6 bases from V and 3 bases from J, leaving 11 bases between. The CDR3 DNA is TGTGCCAGCAGGAAAAAAAGAGACACTGAAGCTTTCTTT. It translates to CASRKKRDTEAFF.

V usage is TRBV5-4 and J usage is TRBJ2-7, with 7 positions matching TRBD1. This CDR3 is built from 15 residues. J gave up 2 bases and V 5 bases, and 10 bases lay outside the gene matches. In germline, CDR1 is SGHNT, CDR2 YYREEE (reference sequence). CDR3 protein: CASREPGTDPYEQYF. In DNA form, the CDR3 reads TGTGCCAGCAGGGAGCCTGGGACAGATCCCTACGAGCAGTACTTC. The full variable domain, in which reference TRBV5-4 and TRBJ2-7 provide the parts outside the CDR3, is ETGVTQSPTHLIKTRGQQVTLRCSSQSGHNTVSWYQQALGQGPQFIFQYYREEENGRGNFPPRFSGLQFPNYSSELNVNALELDDSALYLCASREPGTDPYEQYFGPGTRLTVT.

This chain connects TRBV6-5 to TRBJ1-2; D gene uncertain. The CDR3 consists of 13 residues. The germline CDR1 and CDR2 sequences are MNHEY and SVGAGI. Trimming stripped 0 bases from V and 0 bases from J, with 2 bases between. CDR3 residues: CASSYSSNYGYTF. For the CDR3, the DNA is TGTGCCAGCAGTTACTCCTCTAACTATGGCTACACCTTC.

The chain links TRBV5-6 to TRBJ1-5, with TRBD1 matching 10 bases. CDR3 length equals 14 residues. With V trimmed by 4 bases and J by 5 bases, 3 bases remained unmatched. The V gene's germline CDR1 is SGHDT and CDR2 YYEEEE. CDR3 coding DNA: TGTGCCAGCAGCAGAGGACAGGGGGATCAGCCCCAGCATTTT. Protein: CASSRGQGDQPQHF. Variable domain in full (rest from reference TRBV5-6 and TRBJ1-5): DAGVTQSPTHLIKTRGQQVTLRCSPKSGHDTVSWYQQALGQGPQFIFQYYEEEERQRGNFPDRFSGHQFPNYSSELNVNALLLGDSALYLCASSRGQGDQPQHFGDGTRLSIL.

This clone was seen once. The CDR3 bases are TGTGCCACCGGGGGCAGGGAGGGCAGCACAGATACGCAGTATTTT. Its translation is CATGGREGSTDTQYF. The J gene is TRBJ2-3, the V gene TRBV10-3; a weak D match, TRBD2 (7 bases). The CDR3 length is 15 residues. Germline V CDR1 and CDR2: ENHRY, SYGVKD. V was trimmed by 10 bases and J by 0 bases, leaving 17 bases between them.

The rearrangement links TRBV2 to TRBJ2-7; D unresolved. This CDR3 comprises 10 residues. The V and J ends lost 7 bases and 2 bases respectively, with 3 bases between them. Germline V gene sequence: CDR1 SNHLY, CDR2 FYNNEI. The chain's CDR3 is CASKPYEQYF. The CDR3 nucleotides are TGTGCCAGCAAGCCCTACGAGCAGTACTTC.

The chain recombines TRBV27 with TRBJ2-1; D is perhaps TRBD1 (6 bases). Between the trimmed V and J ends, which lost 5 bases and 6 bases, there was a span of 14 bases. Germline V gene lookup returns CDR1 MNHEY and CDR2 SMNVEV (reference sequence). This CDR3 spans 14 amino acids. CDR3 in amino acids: CASSHDRMGNEQFF. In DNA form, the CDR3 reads TGTGCCAGCAGTCACGACAGGATGGGCAATGAGCAGTTCTTC.

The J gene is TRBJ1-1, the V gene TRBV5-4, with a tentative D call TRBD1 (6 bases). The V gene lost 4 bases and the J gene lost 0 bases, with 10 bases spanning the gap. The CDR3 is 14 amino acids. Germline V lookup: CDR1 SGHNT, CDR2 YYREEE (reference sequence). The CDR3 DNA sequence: TGTGCCAGCAGCCTAGACAGGATGAACACTGAAGCTTTCTTT. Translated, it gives CASSLDRMNTEAFF. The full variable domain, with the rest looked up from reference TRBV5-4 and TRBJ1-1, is ETGVTQSPTHLIKTRGQQVTLRCSSQSGHNTVSWYQQALGQGPQFIFQYYREEENGRGNFPPRFSGLQFPNYSSELNVNALELDDSALYLCASSLDRMNTEAFFGQGTRLTVV.

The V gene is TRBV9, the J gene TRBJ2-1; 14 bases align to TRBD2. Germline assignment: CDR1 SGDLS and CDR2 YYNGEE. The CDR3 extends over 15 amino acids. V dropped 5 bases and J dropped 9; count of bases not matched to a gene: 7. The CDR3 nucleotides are TGTGCCAGCAGGTCCGGGACTAGCGGGAGACTTGAGCAGTTCTTC. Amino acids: CASRSGTSGRLEQFF.

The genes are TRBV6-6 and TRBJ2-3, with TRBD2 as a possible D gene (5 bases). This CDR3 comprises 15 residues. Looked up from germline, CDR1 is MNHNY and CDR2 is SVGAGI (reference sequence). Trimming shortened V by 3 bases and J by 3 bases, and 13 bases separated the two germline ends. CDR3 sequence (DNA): TGTGCCAGCAGTTATGAGGGTTGGCAAACAGATACGCAGTATTTT. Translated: CASSYEGWQTDTQYF.

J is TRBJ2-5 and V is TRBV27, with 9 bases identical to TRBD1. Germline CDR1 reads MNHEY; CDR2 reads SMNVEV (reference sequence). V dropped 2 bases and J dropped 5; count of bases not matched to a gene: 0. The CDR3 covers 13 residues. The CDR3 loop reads CASSLGQGETQYF. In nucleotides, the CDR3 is TGTGCCAGCAGTTTAGGACAGGGGGAGACCCAGTACTTC.

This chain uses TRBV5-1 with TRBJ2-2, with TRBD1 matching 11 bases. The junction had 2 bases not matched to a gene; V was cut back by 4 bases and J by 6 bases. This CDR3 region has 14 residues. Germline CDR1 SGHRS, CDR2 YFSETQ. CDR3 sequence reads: CASSRTGGAGELFF. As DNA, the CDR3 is TGCGCCAGCAGCAGGACAGGGGGCGCCGGGGAGCTGTTTTTT.

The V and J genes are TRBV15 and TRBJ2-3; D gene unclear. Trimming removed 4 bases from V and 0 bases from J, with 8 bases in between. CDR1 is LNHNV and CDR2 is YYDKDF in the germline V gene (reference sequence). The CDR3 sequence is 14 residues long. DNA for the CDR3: TGTGCCACCAGCACCTATCCTAGCACAGATACGCAGTATTTT. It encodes CATSTYPSTDTQYF.

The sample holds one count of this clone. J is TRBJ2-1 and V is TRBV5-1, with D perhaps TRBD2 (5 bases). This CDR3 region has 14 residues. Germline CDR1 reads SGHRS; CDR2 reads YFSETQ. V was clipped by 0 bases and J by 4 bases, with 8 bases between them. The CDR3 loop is CASSLETSYNEQFF. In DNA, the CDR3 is TGCGCCAGCAGCTTGGAAACTAGTTACAATGAGCAGTTCTTC. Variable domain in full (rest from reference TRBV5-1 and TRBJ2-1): KAGVTQTPRYLIKTRGQQVTLSCSPISGHRSVSWYQQTPGQGLQFLFEYFSETQRNKGNFPGRFSGRQFSNSRSEMNVSTLELGDSALYLCASSLETSYNEQFFGPGTRLTVL.